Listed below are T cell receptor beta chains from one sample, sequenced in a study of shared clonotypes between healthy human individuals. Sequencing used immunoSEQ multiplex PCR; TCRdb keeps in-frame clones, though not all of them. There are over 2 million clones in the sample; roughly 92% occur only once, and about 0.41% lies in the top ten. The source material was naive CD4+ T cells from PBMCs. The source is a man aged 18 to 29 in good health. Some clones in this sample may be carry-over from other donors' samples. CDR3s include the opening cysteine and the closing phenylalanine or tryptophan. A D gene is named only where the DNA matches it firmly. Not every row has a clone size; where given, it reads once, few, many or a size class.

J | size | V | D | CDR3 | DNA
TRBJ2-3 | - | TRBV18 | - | CASSPVEGTDTQYF | TGTGCCAGCTCACCTGTCGAGGGAACGGATACGCAGTATTTT
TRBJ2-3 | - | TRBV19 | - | CASSEGVQGGDTQYF | TGTGCCAGTAGCGAGGGAGTACAGGGTGGAGATACGCAGTATTTT
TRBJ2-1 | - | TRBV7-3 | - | CASSWGLAASNEQFF | TGTGCCAGCAGCTGGGGGCTAGCGGCCAGCAATGAGCAGTTCTTC
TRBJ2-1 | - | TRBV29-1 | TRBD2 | CSVGGTSGHSYNEQFF | TGCAGCGTAGGGGGAACTAGCGGGCATTCCTACAATGAGCAGTTCTTC
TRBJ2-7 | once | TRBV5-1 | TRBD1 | CASSQHTGTGEREQYF | TGCGCCAGCAGCCAACATACCGGGACAGGGGAACGCGAGCAGTACTTC
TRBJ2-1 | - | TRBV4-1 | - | CASSHTGAGNEQFF | TGCGCCAGCAGCCATACGGGAGCAGGGAATGAGCAGTTCTTC
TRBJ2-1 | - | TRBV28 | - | CASSLFGQTHPEQFF | TGTGCCAGCAGTTTATTTGGACAAACACATCCAGAACAGTTCTTC
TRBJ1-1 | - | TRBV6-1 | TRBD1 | CASSEGRRDSMNTEAFF | TGTGCCAGCAGTGAAGGTCGACGGGACAGCATGAACACTGAAGCTTTCTTT
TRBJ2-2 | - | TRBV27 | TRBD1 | CASSHGQGRSGELFF | TGTGCCAGCAGTCACGGACAGGGCAGGTCCGGGGAGCTGTTTTTT
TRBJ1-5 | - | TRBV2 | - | CASRPDWSNQPQHF | TGTGCCAGCAGGCCCGACTGGAGCAATCAGCCCCAGCATTTT
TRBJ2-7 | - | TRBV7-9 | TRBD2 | CASSNYTGLASYEQYF | TGTGCCAGCAGCAACTACACGGGACTAGCGAGCTACGAGCAGTACTTC
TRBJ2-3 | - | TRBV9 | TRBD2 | CASSQTGLAGADTQYF | TGTGCCAGCAGCCAGACCGGACTAGCGGGGGCAGATACGCAGTATTTT
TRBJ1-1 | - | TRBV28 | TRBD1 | CASTSGQGARENTEAFF | TGTGCCAGCACTTCGGGACAGGGGGCAAGGGAGAACACTGAAGCTTTCTTT
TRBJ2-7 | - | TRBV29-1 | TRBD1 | CSAKGQDMREQYF | TGCAGCGCGAAGGGACAGGACATGCGCGAGCAGTACTTC
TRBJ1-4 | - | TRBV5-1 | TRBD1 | CASSSSFRQGRDEKLFF | TGCGCCAGCAGCTCCTCCTTTCGACAGGGGCGGGATGAAAAACTGTTTTTT
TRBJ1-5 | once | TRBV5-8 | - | CASSPGTAMHQPQHF | TGTGCCAGCAGCCCTGGGACGGCGATGCATCAGCCCCAGCATTTT
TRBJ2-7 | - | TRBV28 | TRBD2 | CASSSVGTSFLEQYF | TGTGCCAGCAGTTCCGTTGGGACTAGTTTCCTCGAGCAGTACTTC
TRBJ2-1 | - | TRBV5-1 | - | CASSLLSASEQFF | TGCGCCAGCAGCTTGCTGTCCGCTAGCGAGCAGTTCTTC
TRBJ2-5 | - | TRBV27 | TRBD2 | CASLGLAGGRETQYF | TGTGCCAGCCTGGGACTAGCGGGAGGTAGAGAGACCCAGTACTTC
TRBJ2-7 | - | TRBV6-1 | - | CASSEVPSSYEQYF | TGTGCCAGCAGTGAAGTTCCTTCTAGCTACGAGCAGTACTTC
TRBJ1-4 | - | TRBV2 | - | CASSAVGGEKLFF | TGTGCCAGCAGCGCAGTCGGCGGTGAAAAACTGTTTTTT
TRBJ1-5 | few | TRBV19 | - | CASSIRGGNQPQHF | TGTGCCAGTAGTATCAGGGGTGGCAATCAGCCCCAGCATTTT
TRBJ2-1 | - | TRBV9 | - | CASSTLRSAYNEQFF | TGTGCCAGCAGCACTCTCAGGAGCGCCTACAATGAGCAGTTCTTC
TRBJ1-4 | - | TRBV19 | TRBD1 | CASSIRGRYEKLFF | TGTGCCAGTAGTATCAGGGGGAGGTACGAAAAACTGTTTTTT
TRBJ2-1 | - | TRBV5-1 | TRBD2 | CASSPTSGSVGRSYNEQFF | TGCGCCAGCAGCCCCACTAGCGGGAGTGTCGGGAGGTCCTACAATGAGCAGTTCTTC
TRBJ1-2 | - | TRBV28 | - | CASQSFRGSNYGYTF | TGTGCCAGCCAATCCTTCAGGGGCTCAAACTATGGCTACACCTTC
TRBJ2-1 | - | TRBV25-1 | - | CASSGAQASSYNEQFF | TGTGCCAGCAGTGGGGCCCAAGCGAGCTCCTACAATGAGCAGTTCTTC
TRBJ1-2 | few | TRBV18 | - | CASSPIVESGYTF | TGTGCCAGCTCACCGATCGTCGAGTCGGGCTACACCTTC
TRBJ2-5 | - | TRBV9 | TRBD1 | CASSPPPGTGGETQYF | TGTGCCAGCAGCCCCCCTCCCGGGACAGGGGGAGAGACCCAGTACTTC
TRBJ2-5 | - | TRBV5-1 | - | CASSFLAVARETQYF | -
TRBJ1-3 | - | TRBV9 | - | CASSASSGNTIYF | TGTGCCAGCAGCGCGAGCTCTGGAAACACCATATATTTT
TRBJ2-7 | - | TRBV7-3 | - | CASNINGILYEQYF | TGTGCCAGCAACATCAACGGGATCCTCTACGAGCAGTACTTC
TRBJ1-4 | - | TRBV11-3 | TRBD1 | CASSLETGGGYEKLFF | TGTGCCAGCAGCTTGGAAACAGGGGGCGGCTATGAAAAACTGTTTTTT
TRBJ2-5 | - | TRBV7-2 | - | CASTHQSRNGETQYF | TGTGCCAGCACCCACCAATCACGGAACGGGGAGACCCAGTACTTC